Listed here are 22 T cell receptor beta chains from one sample, sequenced in a study of blood T cell repertoires in COVID-19. Sequenced by immunoSEQ multiplex PCR; TCRdb stores in-frame clones only, minus some. The sample lists roughly 310,000 clones, 88% occurring once. The sequenced sample consisted of peripheral blood. The source is a woman aged 45 to 65 with active or convalescent COVID-19.

Concerning this clone itself: The identical CDR3 is also encoded by other nucleotide sequences in the sample. V is TRBV4-2 and J is TRBJ2-3; the match to TRBD1 covers 9 bases. This CDR3 contains 16 residues. V dropped 4 bases and J dropped 3; count of bases not matched to a gene: 8. Germline-derived CDR1 and CDR2 are LGHNA and YNFKEQ. The CDR3 DNA sequence: TGTGCCAGCAGCCCTACAGGGGGCCCCAGTACAGATACGCAGTATTTT. This gives the protein CASSPTGGPSTDTQYF.

The rearrangement links TRBV2 to TRBJ1-1; tentatively, D is TRBD1 (6 bases). Germline V lookup: CDR1 SNHLY, CDR2 FYNNEI. The V gene lost 6 bases and the J gene lost 5 bases, with 16 bases spanning the gap. The CDR3 totals 14 residues. The CDR3 spells CASRSQGGWTEAFF. In nucleotides, the CDR3 is TGTGCCAGCAGGTCACAGGGTGGGTGGACTGAAGCTTTCTTT.

This clone was counted a single time. V is TRBV24-1 and J is TRBJ2-1, with TRBD2 matching 10 bases. In germline, CDR1 is KGHDR, CDR2 SFDVKD. V lost 1 base to trimming and J lost 6 bases; unmatched junction nucleotides: 2. This CDR3 contains 15 residues. For the CDR3, the DNA is TGTGCCACCAGTGATTTAGCGGGAGGGGGCAATGAGCAGTTCTTC. It translates to CATSDLAGGGNEQFF.

The table lists this clone with a count of one. The genes are TRBV6-5 and TRBJ1-2; TRBD1 aligns across 8 bases. With V trimmed by 0 bases and J by 4 bases, 7 bases remained unmatched. The V gene's germline CDR1 is MNHEY and CDR2 SVGAGI. The CDR3 spans 16 residues. CDR3 residues: CASSYSGQGAFYGYTF. Written as DNA, the CDR3 is TGTGCCAGCAGTTACTCCGGCCAGGGGGCCTTCTATGGCTACACCTTC.

The chain is built from TRBV19 and TRBJ1-5, with TRBD1 matching over 8 bases. V lost 5 bases to trimming and J lost 5 bases; unmatched junction nucleotides: 8. Germline CDR1 and CDR2: LNHDA and SQIVND (reference sequence). The CDR3 contains 15 residues. The CDR3 DNA reads as TGTGCCAGTAGTCATTTTCTACAGGGGGATCAGCCCCAGCATTTT. Its translation is CASSHFLQGDQPQHF.

This sequence joins TRBV29-1 and TRBJ1-5, with unresolved D. The germline V gene encodes CDR1 SQVTM and CDR2 ANQGSEA. The V gene lost 4 bases and the J gene lost 2 bases, with 21 bases spanning the gap. This CDR3 is 17 amino acids long. The CDR3 spells CSVVETSSLGGNQPQHF. The CDR3 DNA is TGCAGCGTTGTAGAGACATCCTCACTAGGTGGCAATCAGCCCCAGCATTTT.

J is TRBJ1-5 and V is TRBV19, with D uncertain. CDR3 length equals 14 residues. The V end lost 7 bases, the J end lost 3 bases, and 13 bases lay between the germline ends. In germline, CDR1 is LNHDA, CDR2 SQIVND (reference sequence). The CDR3 sequence: CASTLRGYNQPQHF. For the CDR3, the DNA is TGTGCCAGTACTCTAAGAGGCTACAATCAGCCCCAGCATTTT.

V and J are TRBV15 and TRBJ1-1, with TRBD1 matching 8 bases. Unmatched junction bases numbered 9, after V lost 4 bases and J lost 5 bases. Germline CDR1 is LNHNV and CDR2 is YYDKDF (reference sequence). The CDR3 extends over 15 amino acids. The CDR3 DNA reads as TGTGCCACCAGCAACCCCAGGGGGCGGGGGACTGAAGCTTTCTTT. Translated, it gives CATSNPRGRGTEAFF.

This chain uses TRBV18 with TRBJ2-2; maybe TRBD1 (5 bases). The germline gives CDR1 KGHSH, CDR2 LQKENI. There are 17 residues in the CDR3. V was shortened by 2 bases and J by 1 base, with 14 bases between the two germline ends. The CDR3 spells CASSPSQGILNTGELFF. The CDR3 DNA follows: TGTGCCAGCTCACCATCCCAGGGAATTCTGAACACCGGGGAGCTGTTTTTT.

V and J are TRBV7-2 and TRBJ2-7, with a tentative D call TRBD2 (6 bases). Per germline, CDR1 SGHTA and CDR2 FQGNSA. V was shortened by 3 bases and J by 2 bases, with 11 bases between the two germline ends. There are 14 residues in the CDR3. The DNA for the CDR3 is TGTGCCAGCAGCTTGGCGGGGAGTGCCTACGAGCAGTACTTC. It translates to CASSLAGSAYEQYF.

The chain couples TRBV19 to TRBJ1-1, with D perhaps matching TRBD1 (6 bases). Germline V CDR1 and CDR2: LNHDA, SQIVND (reference sequence). The CDR3 is 14 amino acids. V lost 5 bases, J lost 1 base, and 11 bases lay in between. The CDR3 DNA sequence: TGTGCCAGTAGTCTACAGGGAAAGAACACTGAAGCTTTCTTT. Protein sequence: CASSLQGKNTEAFF.

The CDR3 protein is CASSQTGAYEQYF. The CDR3 nucleotides read TGTGCCAGCAGTCAGACAGGGGCCTACGAGCAGTACTTC. This chain connects TRBV27 to TRBJ2-7; 8 positions agree with TRBD1. J was trimmed by 2 bases and V by 5 bases; bases with no gene match: 2. Germline V CDR1 and CDR2: MNHEY, SMNVEV (reference sequence). The length of the CDR3 is 13 residues.

The chain joins TRBV5-1 to TRBJ2-7; TRBD1 aligns across 8 bases. With 2 bases clipped from V and 5 bases from J, the junction kept 6 bases outside the gene matches. Germline V gene lookup returns CDR1 SGHRS and CDR2 YFSETQ. CDR3 length: 14 amino acids. Written as DNA, the CDR3 is TGCGCCAGCAGCTTACGTGGACAGGGCAACGAGCAGTACTTC. This gives the protein CASSLRGQGNEQYF. Looking up the rest from reference TRBV5-1 and TRBJ2-7 gives the full variable domain: KAGVTQTPRYLIKTRGQQVTLSCSPISGHRSVSWYQQTPGQGLQFLFEYFSETQRNKGNFPGRFSGRQFSNSRSEMNVSTLELGDSALYLCASSLRGQGNEQYFGPGTRLTVT.

The rearrangement links TRBV28 to TRBJ2-4, with 11 bases matching TRBD1. Germline V gives CDR1 MDHEN, CDR2 SYDVKM. V shed 5 bases, J shed 1 base, and the junction held 13 bases outside the gene matches. This CDR3 has 19 amino acids. The CDR3, as DNA: TGTGCCAGCAGTAAAAGGACAGGGGGCGCCGGGCGGGCCAAAAACATTCAGTACTTC. Translation: CASSKRTGGAGRAKNIQYF. Complete variable domain (other parts from reference TRBV28 and TRBJ2-4): DVKVTQSSRYLVKRTGEKVFLECVQDMDHENMFWYRQDPGLGLRLIYFSYDVKMKEKGDIPEGYSVSREKKERFSLILESASTNQTSMYLCASSKRTGGAGRAKNIQYFGAGTRLSVL.

The V gene is TRBV28, the J gene TRBJ2-3, with a weak D call TRBD2 (5 bases). V was shortened by 3 bases and J by 3 bases, with 13 bases between the two germline ends. The CDR3 length is 15 residues. In germline, CDR1 is MDHEN, CDR2 SYDVKM. The CDR3: CASSFLEVGTDTQYF. The CDR3 nucleotides read TGTGCCAGCAGTTTTCTGGAGGTTGGAACAGATACGCAGTATTTT.

V gene TRBV7-2 combines with J gene TRBJ2-7; no definite D call. Germline V gives CDR1 SGHTA, CDR2 FQGNSA. CDR3 length equals 14 residues. V was shortened by 5 bases and J by 3 bases, with 14 bases between the two germline ends. The CDR3 here is CASSPRMTDYEQYF. The CDR3 coding sequence is TGTGCCAGCAGCCCCAGGATGACGGACTACGAGCAGTACTTC.

This rearrangement joins TRBV7-9 to TRBJ2-1; 8 bases are shared with TRBD2. V gave up 5 bases and J gave up 6 bases; unmatched junction bases: 6. The germline V gene encodes CDR1 SEHNR and CDR2 FQNEAQ (reference sequence). The CDR3 runs to 14 residues. Here the CDR3 reads CASSPPAGVNEQFF. In DNA, the CDR3 is TGTGCCAGCAGCCCCCCAGCGGGGGTCAATGAGCAGTTCTTC.

This clone was counted once. The chain recombines TRBV12-3 or TRBV12-4 with TRBJ2-7; no clear D gene. This CDR3 contains 12 residues. Between the trimmed V and J ends, which lost 1 base and 6 bases, there was a span of 7 bases. CDR3 coding DNA: TGTGCCAGCAGTTTAGGTAGCCCCGAGCAGTACTTC. It is translated as CASSLGSPEQYF.

The chain joins TRBV27 to TRBJ2-3, with TRBD2 matching 13 bases. Germline V gene lookup returns CDR1 MNHEY and CDR2 SMNVEV (reference sequence). V gave up 5 bases and J gave up 5 bases; unmatched junction bases: 4. CDR3 length: 15 residues. The CDR3 region is CASSPGTSGKDTQYF. The CDR3 DNA follows: TGTGCCAGCAGTCCCGGGACTAGCGGGAAAGATACGCAGTATTTT.

The CDR3: CASSSSGGYTDTQYF. CDR3 coding DNA: TGTGCCAGCAGCTCAAGCGGGGGCTACACAGATACGCAGTATTTT. The genes are TRBV6-6 and TRBJ2-3; 8 nucleotides match TRBD2. Germline trimming cut 6 bases from V and 2 bases from J; bases unmatched to any gene: 7. Germline CDR1 and CDR2: MNHNY and SVGAGI (reference sequence). CDR3 size: 15 residues.

The chain is built from TRBV24-1 and TRBJ2-1; 7 bases line up with TRBD1. The CDR3 covers 17 residues. The germline CDR1 and CDR2 sequences are KGHDR and SFDVKD. V was pared by 3 bases and J by 0 bases, with 7 bases of the junction left unmatched. As DNA, the CDR3 is TGTGCCACCAGTGATAACAGGGGATTTAGCTCCTACAATGAGCAGTTCTTC. Translating it yields CATSDNRGFSSYNEQFF.

The V call is TRBV7-6, the J call TRBJ1-5; no clear D. The CDR3 is 15 residues long. Germline CDR1 reads SGHVS; CDR2 reads FNYEAQ. The V and J ends lost 5 bases and 5 bases respectively, with 16 bases between them. Here the CDR3 reads CASSPMGGLDQPQHF. In nucleotides, the CDR3 is TGTGCCAGCAGCCCTATGGGCGGGCTTGATCAGCCCCAGCATTTT.